The 27 T cell receptor beta chains in this list originate from one sample, sequenced in a study of blood T cell repertoires in COVID-19. Sequencing was performed with immunoSEQ multiplex PCR; in TCRdb, only in-frame clones are kept and a portion is missing. Of about 140,000 clones listed, approximately 81% are singletons. Sequencing used peripheral blood. Every receptor here comes from a woman aged 60-75 years with active or convalescent COVID-19.

This clone has more than one count but fewer than ten. The rearrangement joins TRBV6-6 to TRBJ2-1, with 11 positions matching TRBD2. This CDR3 is built from 17 residues. V shed 5 bases, J shed 7 bases, and the junction held 13 bases outside the gene matches. Per germline, CDR1 MNHNY and CDR2 SVGAGI (reference sequence). CDR3 bases: TGTGCCAGCAGTCACGCGACTGTAGCGGGAGGGTTGAATGAGCAGTTCTTC. This codes for CASSHATVAGGLNEQFF.

The V call is TRBV10-3, the J call TRBJ2-2; the match to TRBD2 covers 12 bases. In germline, CDR1 is ENHRY, CDR2 SYGVKD. The length of the CDR3 is 16 residues. The V gene end was trimmed by 6 bases and the J gene end by 1 base; junction bases not matched to a gene: 3. CDR3 amino acids: CAISPTSGRNTGELFF. The CDR3 coding sequence is TGTGCCATCAGCCCGACTAGCGGGAGGAACACCGGGGAGCTGTTTTTT.

The rearrangement uses TRBV6-6 and TRBJ2-1; D gene unclear. Looked up from germline, CDR1 is MNHNY and CDR2 is SVGAGI (reference sequence). The CDR3 length is 16 residues. Deletions cut 0 bases from V and 5 bases from J, with 14 bases between. CDR3 bases: TGTGCCAGCAGTTACTCGACGATTGTGGGCAACAATGAGCAGTTCTTC. Translation: CASSYSTIVGNNEQFF.

This sequence joins TRBV3-1 (or the pseudogene TRBV3-2) and TRBJ1-1; D not certain. This CDR3 comprises 14 residues. Germline-derived CDR1 and CDR2 are LGHDT and YNNKEL (reference sequence). V gave up 1 base and J gave up 3 bases, with 9 bases separating them. CDR3 residues: CASSQVGGYTEAFF. The CDR3, as DNA: TGTGCCAGCAGCCAAGTCGGAGGGTACACTGAAGCTTTCTTT.

The chain couples TRBV6-5 to TRBJ2-1, with TRBD1 matching 10 bases. CDR1 is MNHEY, CDR2 SVGAGI, per germline. V dropped 10 bases and J dropped 8; count of bases not matched to a gene: 11. This CDR3 has 14 residues. In DNA, the CDR3 is TGTGCCATCACGAGGGACAGGGGAGTCGATGAGCAGTTCTTC. Translating it yields CAITRDRGVDEQFF.

This clone was seen only a few times. The CDR3 nucleotides read TGCAGCGTTGGCAGGGAAGGTCGGGGCTACACCTTC. It translates to CSVGREGRGYTF. The chain joins TRBV29-1 to TRBJ1-2; D is perhaps TRBD1 (5 bases). V dropped 4 bases and J dropped 8 bases, with 14 bases sitting between them. This CDR3 region has 12 residues. Per germline, CDR1 SQVTM and CDR2 ANQGSEA.

The chain uses TRBV2 and TRBJ2-7, with 7 bases that match TRBD2. This CDR3 region has 14 residues. V was pared by 6 bases and J by 2 bases, with 7 bases of the junction left unmatched. From germline, CDR1 is SNHLY and CDR2 FYNNEI. The CDR3 DNA reads TGTGCCAGCAGGAGGGCTAGCGGAACCTACGAGCAGTACTTC. The encoded protein is CASRRASGTYEQYF.

The chain has TRBV7-9 and TRBJ1-4; D may be TRBD1 (5 bases). CDR1 and CDR2 from the germline V gene are SEHNR and FQNEAQ (reference sequence). V shed 0 bases and J shed 5 bases, with 10 bases lying between them. The CDR3 sequence is 15 residues long. CDR3 in DNA: TGTGCCAGCAGCTTAGCGCAGGGAGGGAATGAAAAACTGTTTTTT. Encoded protein: CASSLAQGGNEKLFF.

This clone appeared a single time. This chain joins TRBV27 and TRBJ2-2; D perhaps matches TRBD2 (5 bases). V lost 3 bases to trimming and J lost 0 bases, with 11 bases between them. The CDR3 totals 16 residues. The germline CDR1 and CDR2 sequences are MNHEY and SMNVEV (reference sequence). The CDR3 nucleotides are TGTGCCAGCAGTTTTGAGCGGCGTCCGAACACCGGGGAGCTGTTTTTT. Protein sequence: CASSFERRPNTGELFF.

J is TRBJ2-2 and V is TRBV6-5, with D perhaps TRBD2 (5 bases). The CDR3 has 12 amino acids. Trimming took off 4 bases at V and 12 bases at J, with 12 bases between the two ends. From germline, CDR1 is MNHEY and CDR2 SVGAGI. CDR3 in amino acids: CASSFDGGQLFF. DNA of the CDR3: TGTGCCAGCAGTTTCGACGGAGGCCAGCTGTTTTTT.

The chain carries TRBV28 and TRBJ1-1, with TRBD1 matching over 8 bases. Per the germline V gene, CDR1 is MDHEN and CDR2 is SYDVKM. V dropped 3 bases and J dropped 4; count of bases not matched to a gene: 4. This CDR3 comprises 14 residues. Here the CDR3 DNA reads TGTGCCAGCAGTTTTCAGGGGGCCGGCACTGAAGCTTTCTTT. Its protein is CASSFQGAGTEAFF.

This clone was recorded once. The genes are TRBV27 and TRBJ2-5; 7 bases are shared with TRBD1. Germline-derived CDR1 and CDR2 are MNHEY and SMNVEV (reference sequence). The CDR3 extends over 14 amino acids. V gave up 6 bases and J gave up 2 bases; unmatched junction bases: 6. CDR3 sequence reads: CASRRGQTQETQYF. The CDR3 DNA reads TGTGCCAGCAGACGGGGACAGACACAAGAGACCCAGTACTTC.

The chain combines TRBV19 with TRBJ1-1; 8 bases are a match to TRBD1. With V trimmed by 4 bases and J by 4 bases, 8 bases remained unmatched. Germline assignment: CDR1 LNHDA and CDR2 SQIVND (reference sequence). The CDR3 covers 15 residues. The CDR3 coding sequence is TGTGCCAGTAGTACCCGGACAGGGAGGGGCACTGAAGCTTTCTTT. Translated, it gives CASSTRTGRGTEAFF.

The chain carries TRBV7-2 and TRBJ1-3; 8 nucleotides agree with TRBD1. Germline V gene sequence: CDR1 SGHTA, CDR2 FQGNSA. Trimming cost V 4 bases and J 2 bases; bases outside gene matches: 13. This CDR3 contains 18 residues. This chain's CDR3 is CASSSHPKQGGAGNTIYF. As DNA, the CDR3 is TGTGCCAGCAGCTCCCACCCTAAACAGGGGGGTGCTGGAAACACCATATATTTT.

The V call is TRBV6-5, the J call TRBJ1-1; the D gene is possibly TRBD1 (5 bases). Germline lookup yields CDR1 MNHEY and CDR2 SVGAGI. The CDR3 has 15 amino acids. V was trimmed by 7 bases and J by 3 bases, leaving 18 bases between them. CDR3 protein: CASKKTAGIDTEAFF. The CDR3 nucleotides are TGTGCCAGCAAGAAAACGGCAGGGATTGACACTGAAGCTTTCTTT.

The chain joins TRBV6-1 to TRBJ2-3; the match to TRBD2 covers 8 bases. J lost 7 bases, V lost 2 bases, and 2 bases had no gene match. CDR1 is MNHNS, CDR2 SASEGT, per germline. The CDR3 loop spans 13 amino acids. The CDR3 sequence is CASSETGGYTQYF. Here the CDR3 DNA reads TGTGCCAGCAGTGAAACGGGGGGGTATACGCAGTATTTT.

This clone was seen only once. V gene TRBV2 combines with J gene TRBJ1-2; no reliable D call. CDR3 length equals 14 residues. Germline V gene sequence: CDR1 SNHLY, CDR2 FYNNEI. Trimming took 3 bases from V and 2 from J, leaving 10 bases between them. In DNA, the CDR3 is TGTGCCAGCAGTGATGGCGGATACAACTATGGCTACACCTTC. This encodes CASSDGGYNYGYTF.

This chain links TRBV7-2 with TRBJ1-1; D is unresolved. The V end lost 1 base, the J end lost 2 bases, and 8 bases lay between the germline ends. Germline V gene sequence: CDR1 SGHTA, CDR2 FQGNSA. The CDR3 contains 14 residues. CDR3 sequence reads: CASSLVEGNTEAFF. For the CDR3, the DNA is TGTGCCAGCAGCTTAGTAGAGGGTAACACTGAAGCTTTCTTT. Full variable domain (remainder filled in from reference TRBV7-2 and TRBJ1-1): GAGVSQSPSNKVTEKGKDVELRCDPISGHTALYWYRQSLGQGLEFLIYFQGNSAPDKSGLPSDRFSAERTGGSVSTLTIQRTQQEDSAVYLCASSLVEGNTEAFFGQGTRLTVV.

The V call is TRBV29-1, the J call TRBJ2-7; TRBD1 agrees at 7 bases. Losses at the gene ends were 6 bases for V and 0 bases for J; bases not matched to a gene: 5. The CDR3 spans 13 residues. Germline V gene data show CDR1 as SQVTM and CDR2 as ANQGSEA. CDR3 sequence reads: CSVLTGTSYEQYF. CDR3 DNA: TGCAGCGTCTTGACAGGGACCTCCTACGAGCAGTACTTC.

The CDR3 sequence is CASSPGDRGQETQYF. The CDR3 bases are TGTGCCAGCTCACCAGGGGACAGGGGCCAAGAGACCCAGTACTTC. The rearrangement uses TRBV18 and TRBJ2-5; 10 positions match TRBD1. The CDR3 consists of 15 residues. Germline CDR1 is KGHSH and CDR2 is LQKENI. Losses at the gene ends were 2 bases for V and 1 base for J; bases not matched to a gene: 1.

CDR3 residues: CASSFDLRGPSEAFF. The DNA for the CDR3 is TGTGCCAGCAGCTTTGATTTGAGAGGTCCAAGTGAAGCTTTCTTT. The chain joins TRBV11-2 to TRBJ1-1, with no clear D. V was trimmed by 3 bases and J by 7 bases, leaving 18 bases between them. Germline V gene data show CDR1 as SGHAT and CDR2 as FQNNGV. The CDR3 runs to 15 residues.

This clone was counted a single time. The CDR3 nucleotides are TGTGCCACCAGTGATCGGGGGACCGAAGCCCAGCATTTT. It encodes CATSDRGTEAQHF. The rearrangement joins TRBV24-1 to TRBJ1-5, with D perhaps matching TRBD1 (5 bases). This CDR3 spans 13 amino acids. Per the germline V gene, CDR1 is KGHDR and CDR2 is SFDVKD. V lost 3 bases to trimming and J lost 11 bases, with 13 bases between them.

This chain links TRBV14 with TRBJ1-5, with D perhaps TRBD1 (5 bases). Germline CDR1 reads SGHDN; CDR2 reads FVKESK. V was pared by 4 bases and J by 7 bases, with 14 bases between. This CDR3 is built from 14 residues. CDR3: CASSLGQGGQPQHF. The DNA for the CDR3 is TGTGCCAGCAGCCTAGGGCAGGGAGGGCAGCCCCAGCATTTT.

This CDR3 is CASSPGLLSEEQFF. Written as DNA, the CDR3 is TGTGCCAGCTCACCGGGACTTCTGTCTGAGGAGCAGTTCTTC. V is TRBV18 and J is TRBJ2-1, with D maybe TRBD2 (6 bases). The CDR3 has 14 amino acids. The V end lost 3 bases, the J end lost 10 bases, and 16 bases lay between the germline ends. Germline V gene data show CDR1 as KGHSH and CDR2 as LQKENI.

The chain couples TRBV10-3 to TRBJ1-1; no clear D gene. The CDR3 contains 15 residues. In germline, CDR1 is ENHRY, CDR2 SYGVKD. Trimming took off 6 bases at V and 4 bases at J, with 18 bases between the two ends. The CDR3 DNA follows: TGTGCCATCAGAAACCCGACGGGAGACTCCACTGAAGCTTTCTTT. Protein: CAIRNPTGDSTEAFF.

The rearrangement uses TRBV21-1 and TRBJ2-7; TRBD1 is taken as the D call from the table, unchecked against the DNA. TRBV21-1 is described as a pseudogene. This CDR3 spans 15 amino acids. CDR3 nucleotide sequence: TGTGCCAGCCGCCCAGGGACAGGGCCCCCTCGGGAGCAGTACTTC. Amino acid sequence: CASRPGTGPPREQYF.

V gene TRBV2 combines with J gene TRBJ1-5, with D possibly matching TRBD1 (5 bases). CDR3 length: 15 amino acids. Trimming took off 4 bases at V and 3 bases at J, with 13 bases between the two ends. Per the germline V gene, CDR1 is SNHLY and CDR2 is FYNNEI. CDR3 protein: CASSGQGFLNQPQHF. CDR3 DNA: TGTGCCAGCAGTGGGCAGGGCTTTCTCAATCAGCCCCAGCATTTT.